The 7 T cell receptor beta chains below were found in one sample sequenced in a study of response to subunit inactivated influenza vaccine. TCRdb called the RT-PCR reads again in MiXCR, with one record for every CDR3 protein. Here the sample spans almost 600,000 distinct CDR3 sequences, less than 15% being singletons. The sequenced sample was PBMCs from blood, obtained roughly 12 days after vaccination. The receptors come from a man between 50 and 59 years old who received an inactivated influenza vaccine.

This clonotype appeared a few times. CDR3: CASSVGLAGGISDTQYF. In nucleotides, the CDR3 is TGTGCCAGCAGCGTGGGACTAGCGGGAGGCATATCAGATACGCAGTATTTT. The chain links TRBV9 to TRBJ2-3; 15 positions match TRBD2. This CDR3 contains 17 residues. The J segment lost 4 bases and the V segment lost 2 bases, leaving 5 bases of the junction unmatched. Germline lookup yields CDR1 SGDLS and CDR2 YYNGEE.

A few counts support this clonotype. The chain uses TRBV24-1 and TRBJ2-1; D possibly corresponds to TRBD1 (6 bases). The germline gives CDR1 KGHDR, CDR2 SFDVKD. The CDR3 sequence is 14 residues long. V dropped 2 bases and J dropped 11 bases, with 15 bases sitting between them. CDR3 DNA sequence: TGTGCCACCAGTGATTCTCTGACAGGCGATAAGCAGTTCTTC. This codes for CATSDSLTGDKQFF.

This clonotype appeared many times. The chain links TRBV9 to TRBJ2-7; maybe TRBD1 (5 bases). Germline CDR1 reads SGDLS; CDR2 reads YYNGEE. The ends were cut back, 0 bases at V and 7 bases at J, with 14 bases in the middle. The CDR3 is made up of 14 amino acids. CDR3 region: CASSVGRVMGEQYF. As DNA, the CDR3 is TGTGCCAGCAGCGTAGGCAGGGTGATGGGAGAGCAGTACTTC.

The chain has TRBV5-1 and TRBJ2-5; tentatively, D is TRBD1 (6 bases). Trimming removed 5 bases at V and 1 base at J, with 12 bases between. CDR1 is SGHRS, CDR2 YFSETQ, per germline. The CDR3 extends over 14 amino acids. The CDR3 DNA reads as TGCGCCAGCAGAGCCGGGACACTCCAAGAGACCCAGTACTTC. Its translation: CASRAGTLQETQYF.

In this sample, this clonotype turned up many times. The chain uses TRBV10-3 and TRBJ2-3, with TRBD2 identical over 8 bases. Trimming took 6 bases from V and 4 from J; bases not matched to a gene: 9. From germline, CDR1 is ENHRY and CDR2 SYGVKD. This CDR3 has 15 residues. The chain's CDR3 is CAISPPGGAADTQYF. The CDR3 bases are TGTGCCATCAGCCCCCCCGGGGGGGCGGCAGATACGCAGTATTTT.

This clonotype occurred once. This chain connects TRBV19 to TRBJ2-2; a possible D gene is TRBD1 (5 bases). Germline values: CDR1 LNHDA, CDR2 SQIVND (reference sequence). This CDR3 has 14 residues. The V gene lost 4 bases and the J gene lost 5 bases, with 11 bases spanning the gap. The CDR3 region is CASSTGYGTGELFF. CDR3 in DNA: TGTGCCAGTAGTACAGGGTACGGGACCGGGGAGCTGTTTTTT. Full variable domain (missing parts from reference TRBV19 and TRBJ2-2): DGGITQSPKYLFRKEGQNVTLSCEQNLNHDAMYWYRQDPGQGLRLIYYSQIVNDFQKGDIAEGYSVSREKKESFPLTVTSAQKNPTAFYLCASSTGYGTGELFFGEGSRLTVL.

This clonotype turned up a few times. The J gene is TRBJ2-7, the V gene TRBV27; D tentatively fits TRBD1 or TRBD2 (6 bases each). This CDR3 contains 15 residues. Trimming removed 3 bases from V and 0 bases from J, with 12 bases in between. Germline-derived CDR1 and CDR2 are MNHEY and SMNVEV (reference sequence). CDR3 region: CASSFEGGFSYEQYF. The CDR3 region has the DNA TGTGCCAGCAGTTTCGAGGGGGGTTTCTCCTACGAGCAGTACTTC.